Sequencing of this TCR beta chain was carried out in a study of T-cell memory formation after mild COVID-19. Germline CDR1 is MNHEY and CDR2 is SVGEGT. CDR3 length equals 14 residues. Trimming left V 2 bases short and J 4 bases short, with 11 bases between. This clonotype occurred a few times. TCRdb independently ran MiXCR on the 5' RACE reads; one entry per CDR3 protein. The sample has just under 350,000 distinct CDR3 sequences; 10% to 15% are singletons. The chain has TRBV6-2 or TRBV6-3 and TRBJ1-2; D remains ambiguous. The TCR comes from a man between 18 and 35 years old who had mild COVID-19 (a few samples of this study predate the infection). Cell type and time point are not known. The material sequenced was PBMCs or a T cell subset sorted from them (not recorded which). The CDR3 region has the DNA TGTGCCAGCAGTTACCGTGGCAGCATCTATGGCTACACCTTC. Translating it yields CASSYRGSIYGYTF.